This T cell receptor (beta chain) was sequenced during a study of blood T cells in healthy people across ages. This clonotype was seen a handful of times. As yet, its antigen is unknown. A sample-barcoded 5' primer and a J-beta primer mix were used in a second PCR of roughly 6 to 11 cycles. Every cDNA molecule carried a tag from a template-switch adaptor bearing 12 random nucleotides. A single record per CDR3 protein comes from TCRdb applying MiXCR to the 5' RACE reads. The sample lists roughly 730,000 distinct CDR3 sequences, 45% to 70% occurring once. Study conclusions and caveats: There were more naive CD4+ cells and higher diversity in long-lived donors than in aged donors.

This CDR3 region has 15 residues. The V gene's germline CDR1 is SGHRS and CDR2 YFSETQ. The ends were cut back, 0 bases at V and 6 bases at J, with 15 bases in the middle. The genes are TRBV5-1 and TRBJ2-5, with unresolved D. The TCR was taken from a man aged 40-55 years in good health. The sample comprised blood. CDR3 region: CASSLEGNRQKTQYF. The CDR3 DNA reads TGCGCCAGCAGCTTGGAAGGGAATCGGCAGAAGACCCAGTACTTC.